These 18 T cell receptor beta chains were all obtained from the same sample, sequenced in a study of cytomegalovirus exposure and HLA in healthy donors. PCR was performed using 60 Vbeta and 13 Jbeta primers. Generated by immunoSEQ multiplex PCR, the TCRdb table keeps only in-frame clones and is missing some. Its listing shows tens of thousands of clones. Sequenced material: PBMCs. Source of these receptors: a woman in her 30s in good health and CMV-seropositive.

The chain joins TRBV7-2 to TRBJ1-4, with unresolved D. The germline V and J ends were trimmed by 0 bases and 6 bases, with 5 bases remaining between them. CDR1 is SGHTA and CDR2 is FQGNSA in the germline V gene. The CDR3 sequence is 13 residues long. CDR3 in amino acids: CASSLAVDEKLFF. CDR3 sequence (DNA): TGTGCCAGCAGCTTAGCCGTAGATGAAAAACTGTTTTTT.

The J gene is TRBJ2-7, the V gene TRBV5-4; TRBD2 matches at 7 bases. The junction had 5 bases not matched to a gene; V was cut back by 6 bases and J by 5 bases. CDR1 and CDR2 from the germline V gene are SGHNT and YYREEE (reference sequence). This CDR3 has 12 residues. CDR3 region: CASTASGDEQYF. Here the CDR3 DNA reads TGTGCCAGCACCGCCAGCGGGGACGAGCAGTACTTC.

J is TRBJ2-6 and V is TRBV11-3; a weak D match, TRBD1 (6 bases). Germline V lookup: CDR1 SGHNT, CDR2 YENEEA. CDR3 size: 15 residues. The V gene lost 6 bases and the J gene lost 1 base, with 10 bases spanning the gap. The CDR3 DNA reads as TGTGCCAGCAGACCACAGGGTTCTGGGGCCAACGTCCTGACTTTC. It codes for CASRPQGSGANVLTF.

The chain employs TRBV19 and TRBJ1-4, with unresolved D. The CDR3 has 17 residues. Trimming left V 5 bases short and J 0 bases short, with 16 bases between. Germline V gives CDR1 LNHDA, CDR2 SQIVND (reference sequence). The CDR3 spells CASSLLAGPTTNEKLFF. In nucleotides, the CDR3 is TGTGCCAGTAGTCTCTTGGCGGGTCCGACAACTAATGAAAAACTGTTTTTT. The entire variable domain, with the rest obtained from reference TRBV19 and TRBJ1-4, is as follows: DGGITQSPKYLFRKEGQNVTLSCEQNLNHDAMYWYRQDPGQGLRLIYYSQIVNDFQKGDIAEGYSVSREKKESFPLTVTSAQKNPTAFYLCASSLLAGPTTNEKLFFGSGTQLSVL.

This chain joins TRBV6-1 and TRBJ2-3; weak D call: TRBD2 (6 bases). This CDR3 has 14 residues. Germline V gene lookup returns CDR1 MNHNS and CDR2 SASEGT. Trimming removed 3 bases from V and 3 bases from J, with 10 bases in between. The CDR3 DNA reads as TGTGCCAGCAGTGAGATGCGGGGAACAGATACGCAGTATTTT. Protein: CASSEMRGTDTQYF.

The chain recombines TRBV9 with TRBJ2-7, with D possibly matching TRBD1 (6 bases). Trimming took 3 bases from V and 4 from J, leaving 14 bases between them. Germline CDR1 is SGDLS and CDR2 is YYNGEE. The CDR3 runs 14 residues. CDR3 bases: TGTGCCAGCAGCGAGGGGGACGGAGCGTACGAGCAGTACTTC. Residues: CASSEGDGAYEQYF.

The chain recombines TRBV29-1 with TRBJ2-2; a weak D match, TRBD2 (5 bases). The CDR3 is 14 residues long. Germline V gene data show CDR1 as SQVTM and CDR2 as ANQGSEA. Trimming stripped 3 bases from V and 1 base from J, with 9 bases between. Here the CDR3 DNA reads TGCAGCGTTGACGGGATCCTGAACACCGGGGAGCTGTTTTTT. Translation: CSVDGILNTGELFF.

This chain connects TRBV5-1 to TRBJ2-5; maybe TRBD1 (5 bases). V lost 5 bases, J lost 3 bases, and 8 bases lay in between. The CDR3 runs to 12 residues. Germline V gene data show CDR1 as SGHRS and CDR2 as YFSETQ. This CDR3 reads CASRTEEETQYF. CDR3 in DNA: TGCGCCAGCAGGACAGAAGAAGAGACCCAGTACTTC.

V gene TRBV11-2 combines with J gene TRBJ1-2; D not resolved. Trimming removed 0 bases at V and 8 bases at J, with 10 bases between. The CDR3 spans 13 residues. Germline CDR1 is SGHAT and CDR2 is FQNNGV. The DNA for the CDR3 is TGTGCCAGCAGCTTAGACCCAACCCGGGGCTACACCTTC. Translating gives CASSLDPTRGYTF. The full variable domain, completed using reference TRBV11-2 and TRBJ1-2, is EAGVAQSPRYKIIEKRQSVAFWCNPISGHATLYWYQQILGQGPKLLIQFQNNGVVDDSQLPKDRFSAERLKGVDSTLKIQPAKLEDSAVYLCASSLDPTRGYTFGSGTRLTVV.

The chain uses TRBV6-6 and TRBJ2-1, with 12 bases that match TRBD2. The CDR3 extends over 15 amino acids. CDR1 MNHNY and CDR2 SVGAGI come from the germline V gene (reference sequence). The J segment lost 6 bases and the V segment lost 5 bases, leaving 5 bases of the junction unmatched. The CDR3 DNA reads as TGTGCCAGCAGTCCCGGACTAGCGGGGATCAATGAGCAGTTCTTC. Amino acid sequence: CASSPGLAGINEQFF.

V usage is TRBV2 and J usage is TRBJ2-2; D remains unclear. V shed 7 bases and J shed 1 base, with 19 bases lying between them. Per the germline V gene, CDR1 is SNHLY and CDR2 is FYNNEI. This CDR3 is 17 amino acids long. The chain's CDR3 is CASIPYRGGLNTGELFF. The CDR3 bases are TGTGCCAGCATTCCCTACCGAGGCGGATTGAACACCGGGGAGCTGTTTTTT.

This sequence joins TRBV18 and TRBJ2-3; 8 positions agree with TRBD1. From germline, CDR1 is KGHSH and CDR2 LQKENI. With 3 bases clipped from V and 0 bases from J, the junction kept 5 bases outside the gene matches. The CDR3 has 16 residues. CDR3 sequence reads: CASSPDRGRSTDTQYF. CDR3 bases: TGTGCCAGCTCACCTGACAGGGGCCGGAGCACAGATACGCAGTATTTT.

This chain joins TRBV27 and TRBJ1-4, with TRBD1 identical over 10 bases. The CDR3 sequence is 14 residues long. The germline V gene encodes CDR1 MNHEY and CDR2 SMNVEV (reference sequence). The V segment lost 5 bases and the J segment 6 bases; nucleotides outside the gene matches: 3. CDR3 residues: CASSAGTGDEKLFF. The CDR3 nucleotides are TGTGCCAGCAGTGCTGGGACAGGGGATGAAAAACTGTTTTTT.

The chain joins TRBV4-1 to TRBJ1-2; 7 positions agree with TRBD1. V trimming: 1 base; J trimming: 5 bases; junction bases outside the gene matches: 7. This CDR3 has 15 amino acids. CDR1 and CDR2 from the germline V gene are MGHRA and YSYEKL. Here the CDR3 reads CASSQVGRGRYGYTF. The CDR3 DNA reads TGCGCCAGCAGCCAAGTTGGAAGGGGGCGATATGGCTACACCTTC.

V is TRBV30 and J is TRBJ1-6; 7 bases are shared with TRBD1. J lost 8 bases, V lost 4 bases, and 11 bases had no gene match. Germline V lookup: CDR1 GTSNPN, CDR2 SVGIG (reference sequence). The CDR3 runs to 15 residues. The CDR3 region is CAWNSGQLYDSPLHF. The DNA for the CDR3 is TGTGCCTGGAATTCGGGACAGCTTTACGATTCACCCCTCCACTTT. The complete variable domain, with remaining parts taken from reference TRBV30 and TRBJ1-6, reads SQTIHQWPATLVQPVGSPLSLECTVEGTSNPNLYWYRQAAGRGLQLLFYSVGIGQISSEVPQNLSASRPQDRQFILSSKKLLLSDSGFYLCAWNSGQLYDSPLHFGNGTRLTVT.

V gene TRBV7-9 combines with J gene TRBJ2-1, with TRBD2 matching 7 bases. Germline-derived CDR1 and CDR2 are SEHNR and FQNEAQ (reference sequence). V lost 4 bases and J lost 8; bases outside the gene matches: 11. CDR3 size: 15 residues. This CDR3 reads CASSSRTRVLDEQFF. The DNA for the CDR3 is TGTGCCAGCAGCTCGAGGACTAGGGTTTTAGATGAGCAGTTCTTC. Drawing the rest from reference TRBV7-9 and TRBJ2-1, the complete variable domain is DTGVSQNPRHKITKRGQNVTFRCDPISEHNRLYWYRQTLGQGPEFLTYFQNEAQLEKSRLLSDRFSAERPKGSFSTLEIQRTEQGDSAMYLCASSSRTRVLDEQFFGPGTRLTVL.

J is TRBJ1-2 and V is TRBV9, with 10 bases that match TRBD1. This CDR3 has 14 residues. The V gene's germline CDR1 is SGDLS and CDR2 YYNGEE. Losses at the gene ends were 3 bases for V and 4 bases for J; bases not matched to a gene: 3. The CDR3 coding sequence is TGTGCCAGCAGCGGGGACAGGGGAATCTATGGCTACACCTTC. Its protein product is CASSGDRGIYGYTF.

The chain employs TRBV5-1 and TRBJ1-1, with TRBD1 matching over 8 bases. The V gene end was trimmed by 0 bases and the J gene end by 6 bases; junction bases not matched to a gene: 13. The CDR3 sequence is 17 residues long. CDR1 SGHRS and CDR2 YFSETQ come from the germline V gene. Written as DNA, the CDR3 is TGCGCCAGCAGCTTGGCCTCAGGGGGCGCCTCCAGGTCTGAAGCTTTCTTT. It codes for CASSLASGGASRSEAFF.